Shown below are 14 T cell receptor beta chains from a single sample sequenced in a study of technical replicates of blood from several donors. The data were produced by immunoSEQ multiplex PCR, yet TCRdb's version contains in-frame clones alone and is incomplete. Of 80,000 or so clones detected, 96% appear once; the ten largest clones hold around 0.2%. Sequencing input: T cells isolated from PBMCs. These receptor sequences come from a human donor in good health.

V gene TRBV6-1 combines with J gene TRBJ2-7; 11 positions agree with TRBD2. With V trimmed by 4 bases and J by 2 bases, 4 bases remained unmatched. CDR3 size: 15 residues. CDR1 and CDR2 (germline): MNHNS, SASEGT. DNA for the CDR3: TGTGCCAGCAGTGTCCTAGCGGGAGGCCCCTACGAGCAGTACTTC. Translation gives CASSVLAGGPYEQYF.

V gene TRBV30 combines with J gene TRBJ1-4; TRBD1 might be the D (6 bases). Germline-derived CDR1 and CDR2 are GTSNPN and SVGIG (reference sequence). V was pared by 0 bases and J by 7 bases, with 9 bases between. This CDR3 region has 13 residues. This chain's CDR3 is CAWSVRGGEKLFF. CDR3 DNA sequence: TGTGCCTGGAGTGTCAGGGGCGGTGAAAAACTGTTTTTT.

This chain uses TRBV5-4 with TRBJ1-2; D remains ambiguous. V lost 4 bases, J lost 0 bases, and 16 bases lay in between. The CDR3 is made up of 16 amino acids. Per germline, CDR1 SGHNT and CDR2 YYREEE (reference sequence). The CDR3: CASSLDGGRANYGYTF. DNA of the CDR3: TGTGCCAGCAGCCTGGATGGAGGTAGAGCTAACTATGGCTACACCTTC.

This sequence joins TRBV12-5 and TRBJ1-1; D uncertain. Trimming took 3 bases from V and 11 from J, leaving 7 bases between them. The CDR3 runs 10 residues. Germline V gene sequence: CDR1 LGHNT, CDR2 FRNRAP. CDR3 sequence reads: CASGLLRAFF. Written as DNA, the CDR3 is TGTGCTAGTGGTTTACTCCGGGCTTTCTTT. The full variable domain, completed using reference TRBV12-5 and TRBJ1-1, is DARVTQTPRHKVTEMGQEVTMRCQPILGHNTVFWYRQTMMQGLELLAYFRNRAPLDDSGMPKDRFSAEMPDATLATLKIQPSEPRDSAVYFCASGLLRAFFGQGTRLTVV.

V gene TRBV5-1 combines with J gene TRBJ2-7; 7 bases match TRBD1. The CDR3 has 15 residues. The V and J ends lost 0 bases and 3 bases, in that order; junction bases with no gene match: 6. Germline values: CDR1 SGHRS, CDR2 YFSETQ. The CDR3 loop is CASSLGRTGNYEQYF. Written as DNA, the CDR3 is TGCGCCAGCAGCTTGGGGAGGACAGGAAACTACGAGCAGTACTTC.

The chain combines TRBV11-3 with TRBJ2-2, with TRBD2 identical over 11 bases. The CDR3 is 16 amino acids. After removal of 7 bases from V and 1 base from J, the junction contained 5 bases not matched to a gene. Per the germline V gene, CDR1 is SGHNT and CDR2 is YENEEA. The CDR3 DNA reads TGTGCCAGCAAACCCGGGACTAGCGGGAACACCGGGGAGCTGTTTTTT. Amino acids: CASKPGTSGNTGELFF.

The rearrangement joins TRBV27 to TRBJ2-7, with 7 bases lining up with TRBD1. CDR1 is MNHEY, CDR2 SMNVEV, per germline (reference sequence). V dropped 8 bases and J dropped 5; count of bases not matched to a gene: 15. The CDR3 sequence is 15 residues long. CDR3: CASVNKAGGADEQYF. CDR3 DNA sequence: TGTGCCAGCGTTAATAAAGCAGGGGGAGCCGACGAGCAGTACTTC.

This clone was picked up one time. V and J are TRBV11-1 and TRBJ2-1; maybe TRBD2 (7 bases). Trimming pared 4 bases from V and 9 bases from J, leaving 10 bases between. There are 12 residues in the CDR3. CDR1 and CDR2 from the germline V gene are SGHAT and FQDESV (reference sequence). CDR3 sequence: CASSWGGSEQFF. The CDR3 nucleotides read TGTGCCAGCAGCTGGGGGGGCTCTGAGCAGTTCTTC.

V gene TRBV4-1 combines with J gene TRBJ2-7; 7 nucleotides match TRBD1. CDR1 and CDR2 from the germline V gene are MGHRA and YSYEKL. The CDR3 sequence is 18 residues long. V dropped 0 bases and J dropped 3; count of bases not matched to a gene: 14. The CDR3 coding sequence is TGCGCCAGCAGCCAAGATTCCCCTGGGGACAGCATTCTCTACGAGCAGTACTTC. This codes for CASSQDSPGDSILYEQYF.

The chain links TRBV7-9 to TRBJ2-3; 7 positions agree with TRBD2. Germline values: CDR1 SEHNR, CDR2 FQNEAQ (reference sequence). The CDR3 is 13 amino acids. The ends lost 7 bases at V and 3 bases at J; junction bases unmatched: 4. CDR3 sequence: CASIAGGTDTQYF. For the CDR3, the DNA is TGTGCCAGCATAGCGGGTGGTACAGATACGCAGTATTTT.

V is TRBV6-1 and J is TRBJ1-5; D remains unclear. Trimming cost V 0 bases and J 6 bases, with 15 bases left between them. The CDR3 is 16 amino acids. Germline CDR1 and CDR2: MNHNS and SASEGT. As DNA, the CDR3 is TGTGCCAGCAGTGAAGCGCTTCGGGAGGGTGGTCAGCCCCAGCATTTT. Translated, it gives CASSEALREGGQPQHF.

The chain couples TRBV2 to TRBJ2-1, with D unresolved. Trimming stripped 4 bases from V and 10 bases from J, with 14 bases between. CDR1 SNHLY and CDR2 FYNNEI come from the germline V gene. The CDR3 length is 13 residues. The chain's CDR3 is CASSGVERREQFF. The CDR3 bases are TGTGCCAGCAGTGGTGTAGAGCGCCGGGAGCAGTTCTTC.

The CDR3 DNA is TGTGCCAGCAGCTCGGACAGGGCTCAGCCCCAGCATTTT. Translation gives CASSSDRAQPQHF. The chain combines TRBV6-5 with TRBJ1-5; 8 nucleotides match TRBD1. The V gene end was trimmed by 6 bases and the J gene end by 6 bases; junction bases not matched to a gene: 4. The CDR3 runs 13 residues. Germline-derived CDR1 and CDR2 are MNHEY and SVGAGI.

V usage is TRBV6-1 and J usage is TRBJ2-7; D call uncertain. CDR1 is MNHNS and CDR2 is SASEGT in the germline V gene. Trimming removed 5 bases from V and 6 bases from J, with 8 bases in between. The CDR3 covers 11 residues. The CDR3 here is CASSPLLEQYF. The CDR3 nucleotides read TGTGCCAGCAGTCCACTTCTCGAGCAGTACTTC.